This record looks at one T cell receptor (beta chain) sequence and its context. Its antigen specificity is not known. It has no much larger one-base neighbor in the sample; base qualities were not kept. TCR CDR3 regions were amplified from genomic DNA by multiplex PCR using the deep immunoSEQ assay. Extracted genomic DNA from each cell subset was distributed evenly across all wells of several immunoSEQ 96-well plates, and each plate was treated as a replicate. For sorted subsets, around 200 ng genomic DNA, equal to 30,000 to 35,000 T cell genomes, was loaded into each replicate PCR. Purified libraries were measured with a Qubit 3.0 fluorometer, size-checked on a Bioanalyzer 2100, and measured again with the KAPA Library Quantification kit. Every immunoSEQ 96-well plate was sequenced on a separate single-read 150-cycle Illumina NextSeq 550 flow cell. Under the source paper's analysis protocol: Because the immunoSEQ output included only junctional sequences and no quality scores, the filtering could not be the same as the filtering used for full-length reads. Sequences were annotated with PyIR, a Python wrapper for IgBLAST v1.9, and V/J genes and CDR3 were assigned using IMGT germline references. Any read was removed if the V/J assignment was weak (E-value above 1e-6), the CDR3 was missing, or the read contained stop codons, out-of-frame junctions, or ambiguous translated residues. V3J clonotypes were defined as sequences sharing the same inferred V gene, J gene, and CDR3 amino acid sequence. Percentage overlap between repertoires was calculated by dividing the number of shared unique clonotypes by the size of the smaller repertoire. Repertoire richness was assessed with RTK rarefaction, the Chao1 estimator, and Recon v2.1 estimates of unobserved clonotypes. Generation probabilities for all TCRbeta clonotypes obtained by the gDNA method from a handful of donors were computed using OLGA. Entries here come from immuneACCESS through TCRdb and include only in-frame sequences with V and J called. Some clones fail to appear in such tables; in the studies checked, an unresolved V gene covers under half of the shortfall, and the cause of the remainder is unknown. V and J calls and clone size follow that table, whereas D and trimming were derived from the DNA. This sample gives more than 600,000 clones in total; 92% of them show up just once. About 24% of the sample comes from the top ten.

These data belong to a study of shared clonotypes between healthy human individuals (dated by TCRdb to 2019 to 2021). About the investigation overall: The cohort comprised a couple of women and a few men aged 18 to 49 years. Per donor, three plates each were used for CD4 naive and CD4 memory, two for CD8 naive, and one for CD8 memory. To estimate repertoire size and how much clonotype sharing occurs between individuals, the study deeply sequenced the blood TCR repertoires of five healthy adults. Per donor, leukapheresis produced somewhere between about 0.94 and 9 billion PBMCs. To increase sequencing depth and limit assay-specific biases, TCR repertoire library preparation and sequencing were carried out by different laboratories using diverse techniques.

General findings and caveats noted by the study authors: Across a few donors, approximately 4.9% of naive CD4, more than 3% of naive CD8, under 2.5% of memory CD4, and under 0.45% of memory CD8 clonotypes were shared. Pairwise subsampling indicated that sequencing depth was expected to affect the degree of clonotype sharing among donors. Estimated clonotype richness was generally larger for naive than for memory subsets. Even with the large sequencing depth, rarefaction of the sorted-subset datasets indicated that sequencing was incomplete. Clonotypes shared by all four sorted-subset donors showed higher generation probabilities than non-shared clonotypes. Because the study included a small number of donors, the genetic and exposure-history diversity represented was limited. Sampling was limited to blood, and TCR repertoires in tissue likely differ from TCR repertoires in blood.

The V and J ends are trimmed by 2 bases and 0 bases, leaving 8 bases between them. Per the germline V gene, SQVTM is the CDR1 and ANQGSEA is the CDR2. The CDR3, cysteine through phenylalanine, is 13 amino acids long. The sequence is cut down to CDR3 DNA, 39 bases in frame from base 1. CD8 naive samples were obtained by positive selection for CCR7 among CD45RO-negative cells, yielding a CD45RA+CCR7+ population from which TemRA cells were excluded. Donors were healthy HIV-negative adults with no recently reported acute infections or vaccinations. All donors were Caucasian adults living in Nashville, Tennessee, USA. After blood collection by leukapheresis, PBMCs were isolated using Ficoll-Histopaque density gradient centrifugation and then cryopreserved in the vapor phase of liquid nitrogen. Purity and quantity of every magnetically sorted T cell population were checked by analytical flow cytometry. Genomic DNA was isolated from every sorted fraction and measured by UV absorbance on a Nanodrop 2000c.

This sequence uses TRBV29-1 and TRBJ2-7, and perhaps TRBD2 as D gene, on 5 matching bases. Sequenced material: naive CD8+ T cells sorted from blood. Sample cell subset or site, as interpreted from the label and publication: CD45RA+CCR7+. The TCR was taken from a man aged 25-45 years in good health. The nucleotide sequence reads TGCAGCGTTGAAACGGGGAGCTCCTACGAGCAGTACTTC. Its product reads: CSVETGSSYEQYF.